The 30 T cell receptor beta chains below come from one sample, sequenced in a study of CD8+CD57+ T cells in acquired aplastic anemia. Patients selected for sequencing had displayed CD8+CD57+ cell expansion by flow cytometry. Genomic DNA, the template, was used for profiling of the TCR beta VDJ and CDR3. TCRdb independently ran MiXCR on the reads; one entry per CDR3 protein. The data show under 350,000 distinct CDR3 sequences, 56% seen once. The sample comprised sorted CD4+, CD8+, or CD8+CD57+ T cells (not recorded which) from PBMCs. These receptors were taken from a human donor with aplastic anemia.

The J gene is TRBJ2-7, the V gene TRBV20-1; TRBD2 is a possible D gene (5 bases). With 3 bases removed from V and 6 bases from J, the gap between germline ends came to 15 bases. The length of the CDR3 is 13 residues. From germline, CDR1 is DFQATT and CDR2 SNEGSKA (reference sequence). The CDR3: CSASGVVAGEQYF. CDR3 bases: TGCAGTGCTAGCGGGGTGGTAGCCGGCGAGCAGTACTTC.

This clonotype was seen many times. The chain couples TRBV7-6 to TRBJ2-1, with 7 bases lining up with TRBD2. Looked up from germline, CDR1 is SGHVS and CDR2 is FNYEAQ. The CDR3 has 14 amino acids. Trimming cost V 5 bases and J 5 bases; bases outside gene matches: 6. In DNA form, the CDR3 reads TGTGCCAGCAGCAGTGGGGGGGTCGACAATGAGCAGTTCTTC. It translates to CASSSGGVDNEQFF. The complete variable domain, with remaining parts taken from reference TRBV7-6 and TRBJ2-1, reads GAGVSQSPRYKVTKRGQDVALRCDPISGHVSLYWYRQALGQGPEFLTYFNYEAQQDKSGLPNDRFSAERPEGSISTLTIQRTEQRDSAMYRCASSSGGVDNEQFFGPGTRLTVL.

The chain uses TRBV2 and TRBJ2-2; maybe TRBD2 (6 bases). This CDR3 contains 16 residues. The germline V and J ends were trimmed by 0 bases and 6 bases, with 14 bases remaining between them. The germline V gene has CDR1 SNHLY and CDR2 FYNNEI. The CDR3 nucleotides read TGTGCCAGCAGTGAAGCGCTAGAGGGACTCCCCGGGGAGCTGTTTTTT. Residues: CASSEALEGLPGELFF.

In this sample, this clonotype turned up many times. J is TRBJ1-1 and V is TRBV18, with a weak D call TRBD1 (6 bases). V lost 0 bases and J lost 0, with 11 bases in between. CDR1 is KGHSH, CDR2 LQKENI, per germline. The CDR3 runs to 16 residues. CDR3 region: CASSPPMGAMNTEAFF. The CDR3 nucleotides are TGTGCCAGCTCACCACCGATGGGGGCTATGAACACTGAAGCTTTCTTT.

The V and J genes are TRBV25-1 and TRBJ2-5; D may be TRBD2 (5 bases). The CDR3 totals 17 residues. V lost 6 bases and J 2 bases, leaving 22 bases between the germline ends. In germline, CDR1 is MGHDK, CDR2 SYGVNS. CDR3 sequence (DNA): TGTGCCAGCAGACAAAGTGGACTCGCTGGGTATCAAGAGACCCAGTACTTC. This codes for CASRQSGLAGYQETQYF.

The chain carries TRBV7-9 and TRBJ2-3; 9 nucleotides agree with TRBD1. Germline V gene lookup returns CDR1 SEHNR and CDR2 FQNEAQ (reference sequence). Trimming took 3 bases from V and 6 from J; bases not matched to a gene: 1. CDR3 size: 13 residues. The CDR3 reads CASSFGQGDTQYF. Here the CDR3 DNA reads TGTGCCAGCAGCTTCGGACAGGGGGATACGCAGTATTTT.

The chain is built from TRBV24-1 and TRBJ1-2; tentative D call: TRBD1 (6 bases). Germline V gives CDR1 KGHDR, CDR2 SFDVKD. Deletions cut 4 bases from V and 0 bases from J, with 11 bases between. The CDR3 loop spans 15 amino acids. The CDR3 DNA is TGTGCCACCAGTGACCGGACAGTGCCTAACTATGGCTACACCTTC. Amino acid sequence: CATSDRTVPNYGYTF.

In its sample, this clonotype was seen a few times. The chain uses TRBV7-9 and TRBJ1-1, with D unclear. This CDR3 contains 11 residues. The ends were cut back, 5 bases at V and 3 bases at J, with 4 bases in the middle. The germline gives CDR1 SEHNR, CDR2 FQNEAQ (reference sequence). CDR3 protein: CASSTYTEAFF. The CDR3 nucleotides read TGTGCCAGCAGCACATACACTGAAGCTTTCTTT.

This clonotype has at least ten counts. The CDR3 here is CASSLGQGVYGYTF. The CDR3 region has the DNA TGTGCCAGCAGCTTAGGACAGGGGGTCTATGGCTACACCTTC. The J gene is TRBJ1-2, the V gene TRBV7-8; 9 nucleotides align to TRBD1. The CDR3 has 14 residues. Germline CDR1 SGHVS, CDR2 FQNEAQ. V lost 1 base and J lost 4; bases outside the gene matches: 1.

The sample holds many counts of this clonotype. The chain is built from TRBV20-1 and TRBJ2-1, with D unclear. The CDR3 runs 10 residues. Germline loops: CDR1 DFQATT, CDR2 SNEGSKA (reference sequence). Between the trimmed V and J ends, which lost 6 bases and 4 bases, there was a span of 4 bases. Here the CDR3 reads CSALYNEQFF. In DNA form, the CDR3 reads TGCAGTGCCCTTTACAATGAGCAGTTCTTC.

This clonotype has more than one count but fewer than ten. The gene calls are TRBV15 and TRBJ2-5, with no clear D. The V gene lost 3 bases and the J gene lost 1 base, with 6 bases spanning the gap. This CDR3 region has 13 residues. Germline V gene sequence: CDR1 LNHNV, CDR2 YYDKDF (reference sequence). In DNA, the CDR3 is TGTGCCACCAGCAGGGCCCTCCAAGAGACCCAGTACTTC. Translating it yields CATSRALQETQYF.

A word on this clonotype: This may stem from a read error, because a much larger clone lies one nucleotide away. In DNA, the CDR3 is TGTGCCAGCAGCCAAGATCTCCGCTACGATGAGCAGTTCTTC. It yields the protein CASSQDLRYDEQFF. This chain uses TRBV3-1 with TRBJ2-1; D is undetermined. This CDR3 has 14 residues. CDR1 and CDR2 from the germline V gene are LGHDT and YNNKEL (reference sequence).

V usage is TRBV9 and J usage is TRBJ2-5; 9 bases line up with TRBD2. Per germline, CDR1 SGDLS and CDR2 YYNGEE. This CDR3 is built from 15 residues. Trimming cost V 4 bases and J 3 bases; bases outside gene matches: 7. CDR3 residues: CASSFGLASKETQYF. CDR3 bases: TGTGCCAGCAGCTTCGGACTAGCGAGCAAAGAGACCCAGTACTTC.

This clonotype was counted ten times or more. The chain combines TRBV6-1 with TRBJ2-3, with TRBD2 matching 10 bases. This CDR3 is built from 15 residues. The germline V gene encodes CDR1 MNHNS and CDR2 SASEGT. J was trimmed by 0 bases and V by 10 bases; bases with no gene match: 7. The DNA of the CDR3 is TGTGCCAAATTACTGACTAGCGGGAGCACAGATACGCAGTATTTT. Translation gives CAKLLTSGSTDTQYF.

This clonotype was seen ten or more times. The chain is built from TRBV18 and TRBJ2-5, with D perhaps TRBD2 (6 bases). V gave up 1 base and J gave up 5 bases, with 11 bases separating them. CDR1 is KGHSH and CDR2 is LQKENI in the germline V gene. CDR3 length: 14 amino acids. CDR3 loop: CASSPQGGAETQYF. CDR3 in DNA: TGTGCCAGCTCACCACAGGGCGGGGCCGAGACCCAGTACTTC.

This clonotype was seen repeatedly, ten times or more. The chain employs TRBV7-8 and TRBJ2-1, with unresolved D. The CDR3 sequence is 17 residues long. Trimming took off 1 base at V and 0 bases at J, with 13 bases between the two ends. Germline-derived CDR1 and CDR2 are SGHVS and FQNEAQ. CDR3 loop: CASSLDGLISSYNEQFF. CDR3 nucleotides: TGTGCCAGCAGCTTAGATGGTCTCATAAGCTCCTACAATGAGCAGTTCTTC. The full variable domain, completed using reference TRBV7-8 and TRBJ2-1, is GAGVSQSPRYKVAKRGQDVALRCDPISGHVSLFWYQQALGQGPEFLTYFQNEAQLDKSGLPSDRFFAERPEGSVSTLKIQRTQQEDSAVYLCASSLDGLISSYNEQFFGPGTRLTVL.

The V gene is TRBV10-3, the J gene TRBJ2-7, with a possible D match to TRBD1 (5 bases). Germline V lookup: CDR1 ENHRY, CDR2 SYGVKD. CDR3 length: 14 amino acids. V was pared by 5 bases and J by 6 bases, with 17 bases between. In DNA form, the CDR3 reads TGTGCCATCAGTCTAGACAGTTCTCGGGCCGAGCAGTACTTC. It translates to CAISLDSSRAEQYF.

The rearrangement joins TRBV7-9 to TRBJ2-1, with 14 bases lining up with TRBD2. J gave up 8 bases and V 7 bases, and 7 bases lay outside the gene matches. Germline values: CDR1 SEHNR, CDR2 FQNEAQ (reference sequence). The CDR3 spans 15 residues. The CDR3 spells CASNIGTSGGDEQFF. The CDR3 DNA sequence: TGTGCCAGCAACATCGGGACTAGCGGGGGTGATGAGCAGTTCTTC.

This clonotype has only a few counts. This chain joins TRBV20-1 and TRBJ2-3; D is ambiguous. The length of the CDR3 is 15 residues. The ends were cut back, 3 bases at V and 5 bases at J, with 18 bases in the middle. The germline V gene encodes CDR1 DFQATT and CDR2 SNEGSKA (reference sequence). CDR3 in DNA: TGCAGTGCTAGTCAGCTGGGTAATCCAGAAGATACGCAGTATTTT. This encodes CSASQLGNPEDTQYF.

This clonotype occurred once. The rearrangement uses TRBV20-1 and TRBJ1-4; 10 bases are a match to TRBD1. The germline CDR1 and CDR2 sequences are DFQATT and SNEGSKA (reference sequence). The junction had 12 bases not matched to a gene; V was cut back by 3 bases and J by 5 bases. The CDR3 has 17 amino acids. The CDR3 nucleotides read TGCAGTGCTAGTTCGACAGGGGGCGGCTCCTACAATGAAAAACTGTTTTTT. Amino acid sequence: CSASSTGGGSYNEKLFF.

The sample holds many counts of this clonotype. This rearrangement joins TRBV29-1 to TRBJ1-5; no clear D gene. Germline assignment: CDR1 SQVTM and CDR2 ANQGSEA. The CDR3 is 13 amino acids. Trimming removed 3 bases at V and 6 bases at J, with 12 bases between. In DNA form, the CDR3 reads TGCAGCGTTGACGGAGGGAAAGGTCAGCCCCAGCATTTT. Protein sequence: CSVDGGKGQPQHF.

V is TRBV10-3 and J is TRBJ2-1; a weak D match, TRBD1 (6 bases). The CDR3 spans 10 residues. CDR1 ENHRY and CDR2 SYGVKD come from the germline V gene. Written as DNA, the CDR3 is TGTGCTGGACAGTACAATGAGCAGTTCTTC. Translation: CAGQYNEQFF.

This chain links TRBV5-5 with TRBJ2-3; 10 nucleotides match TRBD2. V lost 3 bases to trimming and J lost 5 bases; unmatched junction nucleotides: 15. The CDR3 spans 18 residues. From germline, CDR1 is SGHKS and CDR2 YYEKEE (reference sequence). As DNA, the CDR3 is TGTGCCAGCAGCTCGGTCCCCTCCGAGCGGGGGGGCGAAGATACGCAGTATTTT. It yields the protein CASSSVPSERGGEDTQYF. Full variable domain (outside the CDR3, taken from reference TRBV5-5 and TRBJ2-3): DAGVTQSPTHLIKTRGQQVTLRCSPISGHKSVSWYQQVLGQGPQFIFQYYEKEERGRGNFPDRFSARQFPNYSSELNVNALLLGDSALYLCASSSVPSERGGEDTQYFGPGTRLTVL.

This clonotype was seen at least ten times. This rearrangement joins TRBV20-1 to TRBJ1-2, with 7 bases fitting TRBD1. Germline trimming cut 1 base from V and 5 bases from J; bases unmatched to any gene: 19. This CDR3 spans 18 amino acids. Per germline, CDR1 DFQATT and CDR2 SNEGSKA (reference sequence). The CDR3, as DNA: TGCAGTGCTAGAGGTCCAGAGGCAGGGGGGATCGTTAAATATGGCTACACCTTC. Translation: CSARGPEAGGIVKYGYTF.

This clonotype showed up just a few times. CDR3 amino acids: CASSLLNYGYTF. CDR3 DNA sequence: TGTGCCAGTAGTTTGCTGAACTATGGCTACACCTTC. The chain combines TRBV19 with TRBJ1-2; D is unresolved. V was shortened by 5 bases and J by 2 bases, with 6 bases between the two germline ends. CDR3 length: 12 amino acids. CDR1 is LNHDA, CDR2 SQIVND, per germline (reference sequence).

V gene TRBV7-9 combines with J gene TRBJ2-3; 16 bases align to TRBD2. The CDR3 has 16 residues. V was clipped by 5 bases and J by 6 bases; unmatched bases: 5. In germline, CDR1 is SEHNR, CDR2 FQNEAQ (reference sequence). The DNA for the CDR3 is TGTGCCAGCAGCCCGGGACTAGCGGGGGGGCCTGATACGCAGTATTTT. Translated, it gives CASSPGLAGGPDTQYF.

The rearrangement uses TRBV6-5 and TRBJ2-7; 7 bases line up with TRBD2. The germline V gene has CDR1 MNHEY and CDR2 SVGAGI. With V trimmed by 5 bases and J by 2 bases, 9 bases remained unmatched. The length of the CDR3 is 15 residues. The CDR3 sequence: CASSTPGLPAYEQYF. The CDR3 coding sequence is TGTGCCAGCAGTACTCCGGGACTACCTGCCTACGAGCAGTACTTC.

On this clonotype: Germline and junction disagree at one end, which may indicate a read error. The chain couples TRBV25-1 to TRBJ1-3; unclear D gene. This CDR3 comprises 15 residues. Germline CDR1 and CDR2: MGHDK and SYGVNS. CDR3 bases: TGTGCCAGCAGTGATTGGGCGAACTATGGAAACACCATGTATTTT. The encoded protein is CASSDWANYGNTMYF.

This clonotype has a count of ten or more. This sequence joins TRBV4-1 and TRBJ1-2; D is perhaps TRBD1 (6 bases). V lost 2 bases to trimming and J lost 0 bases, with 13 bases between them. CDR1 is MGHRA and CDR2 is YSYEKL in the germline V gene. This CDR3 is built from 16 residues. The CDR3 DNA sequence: TGCGCCAGCAGCCAACCATACCGGACAGCTAACTATGGCTACACCTTC. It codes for CASSQPYRTANYGYTF.

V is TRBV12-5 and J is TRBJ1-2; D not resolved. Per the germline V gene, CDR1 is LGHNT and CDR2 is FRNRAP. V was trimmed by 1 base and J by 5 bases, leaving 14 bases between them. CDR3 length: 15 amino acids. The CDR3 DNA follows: TGTGCTAGTGGTTTGGCTCCCCACTCCCGATATGGCTACACCTTC. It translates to CASGLAPHSRYGYTF.